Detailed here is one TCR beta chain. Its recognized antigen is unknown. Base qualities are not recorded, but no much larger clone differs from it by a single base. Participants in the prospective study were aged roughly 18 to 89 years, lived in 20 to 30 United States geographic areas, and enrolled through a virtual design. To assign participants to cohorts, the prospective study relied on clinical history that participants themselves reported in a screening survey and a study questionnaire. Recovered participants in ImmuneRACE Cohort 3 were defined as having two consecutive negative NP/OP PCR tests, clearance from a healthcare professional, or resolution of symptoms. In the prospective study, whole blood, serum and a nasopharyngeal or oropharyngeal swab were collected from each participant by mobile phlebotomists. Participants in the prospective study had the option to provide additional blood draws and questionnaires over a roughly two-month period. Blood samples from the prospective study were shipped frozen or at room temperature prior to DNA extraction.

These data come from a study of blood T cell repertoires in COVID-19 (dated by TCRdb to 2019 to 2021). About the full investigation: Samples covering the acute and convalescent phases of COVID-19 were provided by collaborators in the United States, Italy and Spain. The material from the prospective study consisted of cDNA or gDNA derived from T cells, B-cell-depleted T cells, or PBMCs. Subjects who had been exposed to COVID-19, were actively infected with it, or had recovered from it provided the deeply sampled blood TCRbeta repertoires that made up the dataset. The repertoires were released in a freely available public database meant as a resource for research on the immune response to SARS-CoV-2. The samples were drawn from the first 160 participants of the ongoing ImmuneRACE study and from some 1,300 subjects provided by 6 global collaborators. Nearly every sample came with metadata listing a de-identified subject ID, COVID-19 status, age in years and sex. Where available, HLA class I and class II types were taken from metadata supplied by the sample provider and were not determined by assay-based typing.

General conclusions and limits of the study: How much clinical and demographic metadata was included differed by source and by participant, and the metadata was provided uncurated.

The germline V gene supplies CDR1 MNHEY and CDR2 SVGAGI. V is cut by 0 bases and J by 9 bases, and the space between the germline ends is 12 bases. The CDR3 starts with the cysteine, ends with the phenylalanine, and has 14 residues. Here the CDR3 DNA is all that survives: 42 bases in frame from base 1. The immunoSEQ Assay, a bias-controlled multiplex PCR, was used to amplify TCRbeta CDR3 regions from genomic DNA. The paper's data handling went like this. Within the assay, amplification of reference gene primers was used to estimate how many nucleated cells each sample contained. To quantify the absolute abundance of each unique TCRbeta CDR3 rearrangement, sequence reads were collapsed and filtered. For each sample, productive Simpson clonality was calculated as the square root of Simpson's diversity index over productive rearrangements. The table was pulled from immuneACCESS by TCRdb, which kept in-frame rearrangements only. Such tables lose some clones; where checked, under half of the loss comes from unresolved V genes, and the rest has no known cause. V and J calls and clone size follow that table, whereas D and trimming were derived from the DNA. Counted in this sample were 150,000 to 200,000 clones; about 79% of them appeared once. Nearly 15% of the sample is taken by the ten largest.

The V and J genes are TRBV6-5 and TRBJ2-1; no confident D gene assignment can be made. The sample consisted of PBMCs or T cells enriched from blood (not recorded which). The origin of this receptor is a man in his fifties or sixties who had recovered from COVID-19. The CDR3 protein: CASSYSFELAEQFF. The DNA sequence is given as TGTGCCAGCAGTTACTCGTTCGAACTTGCTGAGCAGTTCTTC.